The 25 T cell receptor beta chains in this list originate from one sample, sequenced in a study of blood T cell repertoires in COVID-19. Clones were read by immunoSEQ multiplex PCR, and TCRdb kept only the in-frame ones, dropping some. The table includes 160,000 or so clones, about 85% detected once. The sequenced sample consisted of peripheral blood. The source of these receptors is a man in his 70s who had recovered from COVID-19.

This chain uses TRBV4-1 with TRBJ2-5; 10 positions agree with TRBD1. The CDR3 sequence is 17 residues long. Per the germline V gene, CDR1 is MGHRA and CDR2 is YSYEKL. The ends lost 0 bases at V and 6 bases at J; junction bases unmatched: 10. Here the CDR3 reads CASSQDSGQGTLQTQYF. DNA of the CDR3: TGCGCCAGCAGCCAAGATTCGGGACAGGGGACGTTGCAGACCCAGTACTTC.

CDR3 coding DNA: TGTGCCACCAGCAGACTAGCGGCCCAGGGTTTTGAGCAGTTCTTC. Protein product: CATSRLAAQGFEQFF. V usage is TRBV15 and J usage is TRBJ2-1; 7 nucleotides match TRBD2. V shed 2 bases and J 9 bases; nucleotides not matched to a gene: 10. Germline V lookup: CDR1 LNHNV, CDR2 YYDKDF (reference sequence). This CDR3 contains 15 residues.

This clone was detected only once. The rearrangement uses TRBV7-2 and TRBJ2-1; D ambiguous. This CDR3 is built from 17 residues. Trimming pared 6 bases from V and 6 bases from J, leaving 24 bases between. Germline V gene data show CDR1 as SGHTA and CDR2 as FQGNSA. CDR3 residues: CASRDRAGASSINEQFF. The CDR3 coding sequence is TGTGCCAGCAGGGATCGAGCCGGCGCTAGTTCCATCAATGAGCAGTTCTTC.

This clone showed up just a few times. This chain links TRBV28 with TRBJ2-3; 8 bases agree with TRBD2. V shed 4 bases and J 3 bases; nucleotides not matched to a gene: 15. The germline V gene encodes CDR1 MDHEN and CDR2 SYDVKM. The CDR3 is 18 amino acids. This CDR3 reads CASSSLWGSGTQTDTQYF. CDR3 coding DNA: TGTGCCAGCAGTTCCCTCTGGGGTAGCGGGACACAGACAGATACGCAGTATTTT.

The chain uses TRBV28 and TRBJ1-2; D is possibly TRBD1 (5 bases). CDR3 length: 13 amino acids. V was cut by 5 bases and J by 4 bases, with 11 bases left in between. Germline V gene sequence: CDR1 MDHEN, CDR2 SYDVKM. The CDR3 DNA reads TGTGCCAGCAGTAAAGGACAACCCTATGGCTACACCTTC. Residues: CASSKGQPYGYTF.

This clone was counted at least ten times. The chain couples TRBV19 to TRBJ2-5; 8 bases are shared with TRBD1. After removal of 7 bases from V and 4 bases from J, the junction contained 8 bases not matched to a gene. The CDR3 is made up of 14 amino acids. Germline loops: CDR1 LNHDA, CDR2 SQIVND (reference sequence). CDR3 nucleotide sequence: TGTGCCAGTAAACTGTCACAGGGGGGAGAGACCCAGTACTTC. Amino acids: CASKLSQGGETQYF.

The V gene is TRBV6-6, the J gene TRBJ2-1; TRBD2 is a possible D gene (5 bases). The V gene's germline CDR1 is MNHNY and CDR2 SVGAGI (reference sequence). Between the trimmed V and J ends, which lost 8 bases and 1 base, there was a span of 9 bases. The CDR3 runs to 13 residues. CDR3 amino acids: CASGRVSYNEQFF. CDR3 coding DNA: TGTGCCAGCGGGCGGGTTTCCTACAATGAGCAGTTCTTC.

The chain is built from TRBV30 and TRBJ2-1; 8 bases fit TRBD2. J was trimmed by 4 bases and V by 2 bases; bases with no gene match: 7. The CDR3 has 15 residues. The V gene's germline CDR1 is GTSNPN and CDR2 SVGIG (reference sequence). CDR3 in DNA: TGTGCCTGGAGTATCCAGAGCGGGGGATACAATGAGCAGTTCTTC. Its protein product is CAWSIQSGGYNEQFF.

The gene calls are TRBV27 and TRBJ2-5; 7 nucleotides line up with TRBD1. CDR1 and CDR2 (germline): MNHEY, SMNVEV (reference sequence). This CDR3 contains 14 residues. The junction had 9 bases not matched to a gene; V was cut back by 6 bases and J by 5 bases. CDR3 nucleotides: TGTGCCAGCAGATCCGGACAGGAGCTGGAGACCCAGTACTTC. Protein: CASRSGQELETQYF.

This clone was found once. V is TRBV5-1 and J is TRBJ1-6; D call uncertain. Germline CDR1 reads SGHRS; CDR2 reads YFSETQ. With 1 base removed from V and 0 bases from J, the gap between germline ends came to 11 bases. The CDR3 sequence is 17 residues long. Here the CDR3 DNA reads TGCGCCAGCAGCTTGATGGCATCCAGCTCCTATAATTCACCCCTCCACTTT. Protein product: CASSLMASSSYNSPLHF. Variable domain in full (rest from reference TRBV5-1 and TRBJ1-6): KAGVTQTPRYLIKTRGQQVTLSCSPISGHRSVSWYQQTPGQGLQFLFEYFSETQRNKGNFPGRFSGRQFSNSRSEMNVSTLELGDSALYLCASSLMASSSYNSPLHFGNGTRLTVT.

J is TRBJ2-7 and V is TRBV6-5; TRBD2 might be the D (5 bases). The V end was cut by 5 bases, the J end by 4 bases, with 12 bases between. Germline CDR1 MNHEY, CDR2 SVGAGI. The CDR3 sequence is 13 residues long. The CDR3 nucleotides are TGTGCCAGCAGTCGGACCCGAGGGTACGAGCAGTACTTC. Translated, it gives CASSRTRGYEQYF.

V gene TRBV5-1 combines with J gene TRBJ1-5; a weak D match, TRBD1 (5 bases). The ends were cut back, 0 bases at V and 5 bases at J, with 9 bases in the middle. Germline lookup yields CDR1 SGHRS and CDR2 YFSETQ. The CDR3 contains 14 residues. DNA of the CDR3: TGCGCCAGCAGCTTGGCTACAGGCGATCAGCCCCAGCATTTT. The encoded protein is CASSLATGDQPQHF.

The V call is TRBV28, the J call TRBJ1-1, with 10 nucleotides matching TRBD1. Germline-derived CDR1 and CDR2 are MDHEN and SYDVKM. V lost 5 bases and J lost 6; bases outside the gene matches: 12. The CDR3 has 16 residues. In nucleotides, the CDR3 is TGTGCCAGCAGTCTCACCCGGGGACAGGGGATCCCTGAAGCTTTCTTT. Encoded protein: CASSLTRGQGIPEAFF.

The chain couples TRBV5-1 to TRBJ2-2, with 7 nucleotides matching TRBD2. V dropped 7 bases and J dropped 2; count of bases not matched to a gene: 2. In germline, CDR1 is SGHRS, CDR2 YFSETQ. The CDR3 spans 13 residues. CDR3 sequence (DNA): TGCGCCAGCGGACTAGATAACACCGGGGAGCTGTTTTTT. This codes for CASGLDNTGELFF.

The chain recombines TRBV19 with TRBJ1-3; the match to TRBD1 covers 8 bases. This CDR3 region has 19 residues. Trimming cost V 2 bases and J 1 base; bases outside gene matches: 13. Per germline, CDR1 LNHDA and CDR2 SQIVND (reference sequence). Written as DNA, the CDR3 is TGTGCCAGTAGTATAACTCGGACAGGGTATACTTCGTCTGGAAACACCATATATTTT. Translated, it gives CASSITRTGYTSSGNTIYF.

This chain connects TRBV2 to TRBJ2-5, with 7 bases that match TRBD2. Per the germline V gene, CDR1 is SNHLY and CDR2 is FYNNEI. CDR3 length: 14 amino acids. V trimming: 5 bases; J trimming: 7 bases; junction bases outside the gene matches: 10. CDR3 region: CASSPTSALGTQYF. The CDR3 region has the DNA TGTGCCAGCAGTCCCACTAGCGCCCTAGGGACCCAGTACTTC.

This chain uses TRBV20-1 with TRBJ2-1; D is ambiguous. The CDR3 consists of 14 residues. Germline CDR1 and CDR2: DFQATT and SNEGSKA (reference sequence). V lost 3 bases and J 1 base, leaving 10 bases between the germline ends. DNA for the CDR3: TGCAGTGCTAGTTTCGGGTTTTCCTACAATGAGCAGTTCTTC. Its protein product is CSASFGFSYNEQFF.

The chain employs TRBV7-9 and TRBJ2-7; D gene uncertain. Germline lookup yields CDR1 SEHNR and CDR2 FQNEAQ (reference sequence). The CDR3 has 11 amino acids. The V and J ends lost 5 bases and 6 bases respectively, with 8 bases between them. For the CDR3, the DNA is TGTGCCAGCAGCCTATATGGCGAGCAGTACTTC. It specifies CASSLYGEQYF.

Written as DNA, the CDR3 is TGTGCCATCAGCAATAATAATGACAGGGAAACTGAAGCTTTCTTT. It yields the protein CAISNNNDRETEAFF. The chain links TRBV10-3 to TRBJ1-1; 7 bases are a match to TRBD1. CDR3 length: 15 residues. CDR1 is ENHRY and CDR2 is SYGVKD in the germline V gene. With 6 bases clipped from V and 5 bases from J, the junction kept 12 bases outside the gene matches.

V usage is TRBV7-2 and J usage is TRBJ2-3; 12 positions agree with TRBD2. Trimming removed 5 bases from V and 2 bases from J; junction bases left unmatched: 5. The CDR3 covers 16 residues. Germline values: CDR1 SGHTA, CDR2 FQGNSA. The CDR3 nucleotides read TGTGCCAGCAGCCCAGGACTAGCGGGACTCACAGATACGCAGTATTTT. Its protein is CASSPGLAGLTDTQYF.

The chain couples TRBV30 to TRBJ1-1, with TRBD1 matching 9 bases. CDR3 length: 17 amino acids. CDR1 and CDR2 from the germline V gene are GTSNPN and SVGIG (reference sequence). V shed 2 bases and J 4 bases; nucleotides not matched to a gene: 14. CDR3: CAWSPKAGTGRSTEAFF. In DNA form, the CDR3 reads TGTGCCTGGAGTCCCAAAGCGGGGACAGGGAGGAGCACTGAAGCTTTCTTT.

The chain combines TRBV6-2 or TRBV6-3 with TRBJ2-5; 8 bases agree with TRBD2. V was pared by 5 bases and J by 5 bases, with 10 bases of the junction left unmatched. Germline loops: CDR1 MNHEY, CDR2 SVGEGT. CDR3 length: 15 residues. CDR3 sequence: CASSNRAGGGETQYF. The CDR3 nucleotides read TGTGCCAGCAGTAACAGGGCGGGAGGAGGGGAGACCCAGTACTTC.

The V and J genes are TRBV6-5 and TRBJ2-3; 8 bases agree with TRBD2. The V gene's germline CDR1 is MNHEY and CDR2 SVGAGI. Losses at the gene ends were 0 bases for V and 2 bases for J; bases not matched to a gene: 4. CDR3 size: 16 residues. The CDR3 sequence is CASSYSDGRATDTQYF. DNA of the CDR3: TGTGCCAGCAGTTACTCCGACGGGAGGGCCACAGATACGCAGTATTTT.

This clone was found once. The V gene is TRBV12-3 or TRBV12-4, the J gene TRBJ1-1, with a tentative D call TRBD1 (5 bases). This CDR3 region has 12 residues. Trimming removed 7 bases at V and 5 bases at J, with 11 bases between. The DNA for the CDR3 is TGTGCCAGCACGGCAGGGTGGACTGAAGCTTTCTTT. Amino acids: CASTAGWTEAFF.

The CDR3 DNA reads TGTGCCAGCAGCTTAGGAGCGGAGTATTCAACCGGGGAGCTGTTTTTT. Protein product: CASSLGAEYSTGELFF. The gene calls are TRBV7-6 and TRBJ2-2; TRBD2 is a possible D gene (5 bases). V dropped 1 base and J dropped 5 bases, with 14 bases sitting between them. The CDR3 is 16 residues long. CDR1 SGHVS and CDR2 FNYEAQ come from the germline V gene. Together with reference TRBV7-6 and TRBJ2-2, the CDR3 gives the full variable domain: GAGVSQSPRYKVTKRGQDVALRCDPISGHVSLYWYRQALGQGPEFLTYFNYEAQQDKSGLPNDRFSAERPEGSISTLTIQRTEQRDSAMYRCASSLGAEYSTGELFFGEGSRLTVL.